Included here is one T cell receptor beta chain sequence, with context. No antigen is known for it. The data are from a study of CXCR3-negative and CXCR3-positive naive CD8 T cells. Broader study findings: The study inferred TCR strength from TRB CDR3 properties and found comparable surface CD5 between naive subsets. Hydrophobicity of TRB CDR3s was greater in CXCR3-positive naive cells than in CXCR3-negative naive cells. Relative to memory CD8+ cells, whose diversity was much lower, both naive subsets had comparably high diversity. Memory, not naive, CXCR3-negative and CXCR3-positive cells differed in TRBV-TRBJ usage. Cryopreserved cells partially lost CXCR3 expression, and fresh PBMCs were used in most assays.

Libraries were UMI-labeled 5' RACE TRB cDNA. TCRdb re-called the 5' RACE reads, yielding one record per CDR3 amino acid sequence without DNA. Its clone listing holds about 53,000 distinct CDR3 sequences. Germline CDR1 and CDR2: SGHTA and FQGNSA. The CDR3 loop spans 16 amino acids. The chain joins TRBV7-2 to TRBJ2-7; TCRdb calls TRBD1, which cannot be checked without DNA. The TCR originated in a human donor in good health. Some clones in this sample may be carry-over from other donors' samples. Specimen: naive CXCR3+ CD8+ T cells from blood. Subset indicated: CD45RO-CCR7+CD27+CD95- naive CD8+ T cells expressing CXCR3 (TNR3+). This CDR3 is CASSLEFGGSSYEQYF.